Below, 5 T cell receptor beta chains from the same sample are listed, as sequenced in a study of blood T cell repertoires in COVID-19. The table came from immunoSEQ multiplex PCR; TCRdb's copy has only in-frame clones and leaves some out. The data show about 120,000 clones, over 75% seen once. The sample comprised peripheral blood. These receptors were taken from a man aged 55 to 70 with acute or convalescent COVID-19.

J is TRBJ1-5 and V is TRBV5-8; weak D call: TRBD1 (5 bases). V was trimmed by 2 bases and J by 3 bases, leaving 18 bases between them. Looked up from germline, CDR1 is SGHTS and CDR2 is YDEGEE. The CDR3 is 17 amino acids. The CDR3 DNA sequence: TGTGCCAGCAGCTTACGGGCTCGGGGGTACAACAATCAGCCCCAGCATTTT. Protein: CASSLRARGYNNQPQHF.

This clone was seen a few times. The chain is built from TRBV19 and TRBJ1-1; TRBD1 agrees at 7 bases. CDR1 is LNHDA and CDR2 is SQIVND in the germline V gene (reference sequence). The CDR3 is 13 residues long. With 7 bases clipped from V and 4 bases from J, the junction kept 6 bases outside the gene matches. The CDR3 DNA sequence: TGTGCCAGTAATAGGGGGCCGGGCACTGAAGCTTTCTTT. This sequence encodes CASNRGPGTEAFF. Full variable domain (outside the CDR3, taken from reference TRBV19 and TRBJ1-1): DGGITQSPKYLFRKEGQNVTLSCEQNLNHDAMYWYRQDPGQGLRLIYYSQIVNDFQKGDIAEGYSVSREKKESFPLTVTSAQKNPTAFYLCASNRGPGTEAFFGQGTRLTVV.

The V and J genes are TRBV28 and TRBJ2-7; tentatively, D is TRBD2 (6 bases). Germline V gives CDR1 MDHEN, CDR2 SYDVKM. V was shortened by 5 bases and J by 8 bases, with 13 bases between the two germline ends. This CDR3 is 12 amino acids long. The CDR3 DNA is TGTGCCAGCAGTACGACTAGTACGAAGCAGTACTTC. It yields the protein CASSTTSTKQYF. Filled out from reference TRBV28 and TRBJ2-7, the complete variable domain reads DVKVTQSSRYLVKRTGEKVFLECVQDMDHENMFWYRQDPGLGLRLIYFSYDVKMKEKGDIPEGYSVSREKKERFSLILESASTNQTSMYLCASSTTSTKQYFGPGTRLTVT.

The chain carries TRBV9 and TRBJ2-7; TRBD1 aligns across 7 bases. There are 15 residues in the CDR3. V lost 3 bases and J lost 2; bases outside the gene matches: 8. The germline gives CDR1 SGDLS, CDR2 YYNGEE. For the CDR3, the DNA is TGTGCCAGCAGCGAGGGGGCAGACATGGCCTACGAGCAGTACTTC. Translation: CASSEGADMAYEQYF.

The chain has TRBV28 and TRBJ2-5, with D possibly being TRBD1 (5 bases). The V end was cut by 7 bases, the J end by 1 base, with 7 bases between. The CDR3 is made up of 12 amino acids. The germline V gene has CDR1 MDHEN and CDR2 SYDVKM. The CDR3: CASKQGQETQYF. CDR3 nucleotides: TGTGCCAGCAAGCAGGGCCAAGAGACCCAGTACTTC.